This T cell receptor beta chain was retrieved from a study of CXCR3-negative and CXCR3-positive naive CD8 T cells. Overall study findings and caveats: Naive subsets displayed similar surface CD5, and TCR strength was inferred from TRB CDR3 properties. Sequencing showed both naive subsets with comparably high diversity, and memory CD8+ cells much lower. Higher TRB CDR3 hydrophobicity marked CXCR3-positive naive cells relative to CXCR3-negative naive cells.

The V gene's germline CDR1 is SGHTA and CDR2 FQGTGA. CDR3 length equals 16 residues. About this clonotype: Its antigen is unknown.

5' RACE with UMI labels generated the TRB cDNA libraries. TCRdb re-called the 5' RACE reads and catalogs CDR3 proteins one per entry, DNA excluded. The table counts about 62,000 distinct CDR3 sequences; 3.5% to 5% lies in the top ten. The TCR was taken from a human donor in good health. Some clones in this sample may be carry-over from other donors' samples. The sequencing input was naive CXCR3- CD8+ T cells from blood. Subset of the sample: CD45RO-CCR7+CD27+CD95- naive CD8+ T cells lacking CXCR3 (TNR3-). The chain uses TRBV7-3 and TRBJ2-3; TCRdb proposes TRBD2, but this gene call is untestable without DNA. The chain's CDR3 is CASSYLAGGPVDTQYF. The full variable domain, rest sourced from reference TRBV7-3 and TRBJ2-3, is GAGVSQTPSNKVTEKGKYVELRCDPISGHTALYWYRQSLGQGPEFLIYFQGTGAADDSGLPNDRFFAVRPEGSVSTLKIQRTERGDSAVYLCASSYLAGGPVDTQYFGPGTRLTVL.